The clone carrying this T cell receptor beta chain showed up many times. Its antigen remains unidentified. The sample originates from a study of T-cell reconstitution after alpha-beta-depleted transplantation in children. Whole-study findings and limits: Surviving recipient T cells and thymic progenitors accounted for the high day-60 TCRbeta diversity observed in some patients. Newly made T cells mostly supplied T-cell counts and diversity one year after transplant. About two months after transplant, alpha-beta T cells reportedly came from several hundred expanded graft clones.

From germline, CDR1 is SGHTA and CDR2 FQGNSA. With 1 base removed from V and 13 bases from J, the gap between germline ends came to 11 bases. The CDR3 covers 13 residues. Unique molecular identifiers were incorporated during preparation of the TCRbeta library. TCRdb re-called the PCR reads through MiXCR, storing one row per CDR3 protein. The table has hundreds of thousands of distinct CDR3 sequences, about 10% seen once. This sequence joins TRBV7-2 and TRBJ2-6, with D perhaps matching TRBD1 (7 bases). The sample was PBMCs, taken before TCRalphabeta/CD19-depleted stem cell transplant. The receptor's source is a child younger than 10 with inherited bone marrow failure, due to receive a stem cell transplant. The DNA of the CDR3 is TGTGCCAGCAGCTTAGACCCAGGGGGGGTCCTGACTTTC. This translates into CASSLDPGGVLTF.